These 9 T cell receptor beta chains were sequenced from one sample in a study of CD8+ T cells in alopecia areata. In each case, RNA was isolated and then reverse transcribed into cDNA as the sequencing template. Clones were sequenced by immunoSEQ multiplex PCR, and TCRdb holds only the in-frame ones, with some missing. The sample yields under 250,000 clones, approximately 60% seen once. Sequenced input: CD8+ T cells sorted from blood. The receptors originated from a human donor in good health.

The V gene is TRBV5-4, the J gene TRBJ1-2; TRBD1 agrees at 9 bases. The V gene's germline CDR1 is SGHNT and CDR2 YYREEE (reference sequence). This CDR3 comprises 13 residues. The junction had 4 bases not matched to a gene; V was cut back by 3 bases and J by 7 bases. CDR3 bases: TGTGCCAGCAGCTCTGGACAGGGGTCTGGCTACACCTTC. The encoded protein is CASSSGQGSGYTF. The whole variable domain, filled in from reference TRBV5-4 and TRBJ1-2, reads ETGVTQSPTHLIKTRGQQVTLRCSSQSGHNTVSWYQQALGQGPQFIFQYYREEENGRGNFPPRFSGLQFPNYSSELNVNALELDDSALYLCASSSGQGSGYTFGSGTRLTVV.

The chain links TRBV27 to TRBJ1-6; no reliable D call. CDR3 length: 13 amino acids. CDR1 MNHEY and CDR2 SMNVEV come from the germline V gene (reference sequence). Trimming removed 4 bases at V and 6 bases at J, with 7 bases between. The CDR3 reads CASSSYSNSPLHF. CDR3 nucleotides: TGTGCCAGCAGTTCCTACAGTAATTCACCCCTCCACTTT.

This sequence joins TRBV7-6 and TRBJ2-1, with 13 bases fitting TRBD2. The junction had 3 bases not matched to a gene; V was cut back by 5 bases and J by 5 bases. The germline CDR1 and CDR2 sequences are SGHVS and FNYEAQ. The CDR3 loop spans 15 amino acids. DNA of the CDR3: TGTGCCAGCAGCGGCGGACTAGCGGGGGACAATGAGCAGTTCTTC. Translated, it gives CASSGGLAGDNEQFF. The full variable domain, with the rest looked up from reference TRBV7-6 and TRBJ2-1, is GAGVSQSPRYKVTKRGQDVALRCDPISGHVSLYWYRQALGQGPEFLTYFNYEAQQDKSGLPNDRFSAERPEGSISTLTIQRTEQRDSAMYRCASSGGLAGDNEQFFGPGTRLTVL.

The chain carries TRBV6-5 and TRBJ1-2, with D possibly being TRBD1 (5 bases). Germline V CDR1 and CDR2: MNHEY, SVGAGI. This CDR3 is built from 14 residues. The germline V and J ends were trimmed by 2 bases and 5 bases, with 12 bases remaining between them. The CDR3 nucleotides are TGTGCCAGCAGTTACATCGGGGGTGTATATGGCTACACCTTC. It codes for CASSYIGGVYGYTF.

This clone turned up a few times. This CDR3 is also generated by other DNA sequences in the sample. The CDR3 DNA is TGCGCCAGCAGCTTGTTAGGGACCCAAGAGACCCAGTACTTC. As protein: CASSLLGTQETQYF. This chain uses TRBV5-1 with TRBJ2-5; D assignment may be TRBD1 or TRBD2 (5 bases each). Deletions cut 1 base from V and 1 base from J, with 8 bases between. The V gene's germline CDR1 is SGHRS and CDR2 YFSETQ. The CDR3 extends over 14 amino acids. The whole variable domain, filled in from reference TRBV5-1 and TRBJ2-5, reads KAGVTQTPRYLIKTRGQQVTLSCSPISGHRSVSWYQQTPGQGLQFLFEYFSETQRNKGNFPGRFSGRQFSNSRSEMNVSTLELGDSALYLCASSLLGTQETQYFGPGTRLLVL.

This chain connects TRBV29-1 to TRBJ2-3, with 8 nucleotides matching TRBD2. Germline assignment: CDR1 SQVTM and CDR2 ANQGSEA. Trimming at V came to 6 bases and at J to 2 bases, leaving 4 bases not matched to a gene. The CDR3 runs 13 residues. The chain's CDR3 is CSVLAGFTDTQYF. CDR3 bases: TGCAGCGTATTAGCGGGGTTCACAGATACGCAGTATTTT.

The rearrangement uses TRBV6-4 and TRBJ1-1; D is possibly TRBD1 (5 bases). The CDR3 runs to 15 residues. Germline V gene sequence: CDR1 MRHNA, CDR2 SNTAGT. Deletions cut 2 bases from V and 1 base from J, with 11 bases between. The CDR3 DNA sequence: TGTGCCAGCAGTGACGGTTGGGGGTCGAACACTGAAGCTTTCTTT. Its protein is CASSDGWGSNTEAFF.

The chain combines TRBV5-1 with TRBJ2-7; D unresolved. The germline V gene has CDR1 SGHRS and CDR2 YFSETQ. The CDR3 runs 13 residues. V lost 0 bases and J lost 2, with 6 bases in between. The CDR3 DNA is TGCGCCAGCAGCTTGGACAGTCCCTACGAGCAGTACTTC. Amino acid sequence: CASSLDSPYEQYF.

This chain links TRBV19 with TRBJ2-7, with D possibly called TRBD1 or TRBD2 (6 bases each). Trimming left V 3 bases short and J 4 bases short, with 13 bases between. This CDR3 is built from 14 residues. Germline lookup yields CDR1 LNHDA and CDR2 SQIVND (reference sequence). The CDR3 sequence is CASSMEGTPYEQYF. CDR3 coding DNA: TGTGCCAGTAGTATGGAGGGGACACCTTACGAGCAGTACTTC.